This paragraph reports one TCR beta chain. Its matching antigen is unknown. This sample stems from a study of T cell responses to AZD1222 COVID-19 vaccine. Points from the study as a whole: Spike-spanning, vaccine-associated CD4 TCRs were dominant at 160-218 and 743-854. After the peak T cell response, and only then, were repertoires sampled.

This CDR3 is 13 amino acids long. V was pared by 1 base and J by 8 bases, with 11 bases between. Germline V gene sequence: CDR1 SGHTA, CDR2 FQGTGA. Using immunoSEQ multiplex PCR, the repertoire was profiled, and TCRdb retains in-frame clones only, with some absent. This table holds some 150,000 clones, 90% found once. The material was peripheral blood, obtained 28 days after the second AZD1222 dose. This rearrangement joins TRBV7-3 to TRBJ1-1; D is undetermined. This sequence was found in an adult who received the AZD1222 COVID-19 vaccine. CDR3 region: CASSLNVLREAFF. The CDR3 nucleotides read TGTGCCAGCAGCTTAAACGTCCTAAGAGAAGCTTTCTTT.